The 27 T cell receptor beta chains given below trace back to one sample, sequenced in a study of Graves' ophthalmopathy and Graves' hyperthyroidism. Amplification of the TCR beta CDR3 regions used RNA transcripts (as template). Amplification began with first-round RT-PCR using HTBI primers, then second-round multiplex PCR was performed. Via MiXCR, TCRdb re-called the multiplex PCR reads, giving one row per CDR3 protein. The table shows about 620,000 distinct CDR3 sequences, with about 24% occurring only once. The sequenced material came from peripheral blood. These receptors were obtained from a woman under 30 with stable Graves' hyperthyroidism. Some clones in this sample may be carry-over from other donors' samples.

Concerning this clonotype itself: It may be a read error: a sequence one base away is much more abundant. Likely a read error: the CDR3 ends without its conserved phenylalanine or tryptophan. The chain carries TRBV6-1 and TRBJ1-2, with a tentative D call TRBD1 (5 bases). The CDR3 is 14 residues long. The germline gives CDR1 MNHNS, CDR2 SASEGT. V was shortened by 5 bases and J by 2 bases, with 12 bases between the two germline ends. The CDR3: CASSPRGPNYGYTS. The CDR3 DNA is TGTGCCAGCAGTCCCCGGGGACCCAACTATGGCTACACCTCC.

This clonotype was seen at least ten times. The chain combines TRBV2 with TRBJ1-1; 7 nucleotides agree with TRBD1. The CDR3 is 15 amino acids. Germline V gene sequence: CDR1 SNHLY, CDR2 FYNNEI. J gave up 1 base and V 6 bases, and 8 bases lay outside the gene matches. CDR3 amino acids: CASSQDRVTNTEAFF. DNA for the CDR3: TGTGCCAGCAGCCAAGACAGGGTGACGAACACTGAAGCTTTCTTT.

This clonotype was seen a handful of times. The rearrangement links TRBV5-1 to TRBJ1-5, with D tentatively TRBD1 (5 bases). V gave up 1 base and J gave up 5 bases, with 13 bases separating them. Per the germline V gene, CDR1 is SGHRS and CDR2 is YFSETQ. The CDR3 covers 15 residues. CDR3 sequence reads: CASSLSGPGDQPQHF. CDR3 nucleotides: TGCGCCAGCAGCTTGTCCGGGCCGGGGGATCAGCCCCAGCATTTT.

The rearrangement joins TRBV7-6 to TRBJ1-4; unclear D gene. CDR3 size: 16 residues. The germline V and J ends were trimmed by 0 bases and 2 bases, with 10 bases remaining between them. CDR1 is SGHVS, CDR2 FNYEAQ, per germline. The CDR3 loop reads CASSLAVGLTNEKLFF. Here the CDR3 DNA reads TGTGCCAGCAGCTTAGCGGTAGGATTGACTAATGAAAAACTGTTTTTT.

This clonotype turned up a few times. The chain joins TRBV6-5 to TRBJ1-3; D perhaps matches TRBD1 (6 bases). Trimming removed 2 bases at V and 0 bases at J, with 14 bases between. CDR1 MNHEY and CDR2 SVGAGI come from the germline V gene. The CDR3 is 17 amino acids. The DNA for the CDR3 is TGTGCCAGCAGTTACCGGACAGAAGGCTTCTCTGGAAACACCATATATTTT. Translation gives CASSYRTEGFSGNTIYF.

This clonotype was picked up many times. The V call is TRBV20-1, the J call TRBJ1-1; D remains unclear. There are 16 residues in the CDR3. V lost 0 bases to trimming and J lost 5 bases, with 19 bases between them. CDR1 is DFQATT, CDR2 SNEGSKA, per germline (reference sequence). CDR3 DNA sequence: TGCAGTGCTAGAGATTACTTGGGCCAAGATTGGACTGAAGCTTTCTTT. Its protein is CSARDYLGQDWTEAFF.

This clonotype showed up many times. This chain connects TRBV27 to TRBJ2-6; D is ambiguous. Germline CDR1 and CDR2: MNHEY and SMNVEV (reference sequence). V gave up 2 bases and J gave up 4 bases, with 12 bases separating them. There are 16 residues in the CDR3. CDR3 coding DNA: TGTGCCAGCAGTTTACGGCTGGGGATAGGGGCCAACGTCCTGACTTTC. Its translation is CASSLRLGIGANVLTF. The whole variable domain, remainder taken from reference TRBV27 and TRBJ2-6, is EAQVTQNPRYLITVTGKKLTVTCSQNMNHEYMSWYRQDPGLGLRQIYYSMNVEVTDKGDVPEGYKVSRKEKRNFPLILESPSPNQTSLYFCASSLRLGIGANVLTFGAGSRLTVL.

This clonotype was seen ten or more times. V is TRBV9 and J is TRBJ2-7; D perhaps matches TRBD1 (7 bases). This CDR3 region has 14 residues. CDR1 is SGDLS, CDR2 YYNGEE, per germline. The V gene lost 3 bases and the J gene lost 1 base, with 11 bases spanning the gap. The CDR3 region is CASSGRDSSYEQYF. Here the CDR3 DNA reads TGTGCCAGCAGCGGGCGGGACAGTTCCTACGAGCAGTACTTC.

At least ten counts were recorded for this clonotype. The chain combines TRBV3-1 with TRBJ1-2, with 8 bases fitting TRBD1. The V gene's germline CDR1 is LGHDT and CDR2 YNNKEL (reference sequence). Trimming took 2 bases from V and 8 from J; bases not matched to a gene: 4. This CDR3 is 13 amino acids long. CDR3 DNA sequence: TGTGCCAGCAGCCAACGGACAGGGTTGGGCTACACCTTC. Residues: CASSQRTGLGYTF.

This clonotype was counted only a few times. The rearrangement links TRBV2 to TRBJ1-2; D is ambiguous. This CDR3 has 14 amino acids. Germline CDR1 is SNHLY and CDR2 is FYNNEI. Trimming removed 3 bases at V and 7 bases at J, with 15 bases between. The CDR3 DNA follows: TGTGCCAGCAGTGAGAACTCTCGACTTAGTGGCTACACCTTC. As protein: CASSENSRLSGYTF.

CDR3 loop: CSASRSYEQYF. The CDR3 nucleotides read TGCAGTGCTAGTCGGTCCTACGAGCAGTACTTC. The genes are TRBV20-1 and TRBJ2-7, with D unresolved. The germline CDR1 and CDR2 sequences are DFQATT and SNEGSKA (reference sequence). The CDR3 contains 11 residues. V lost 3 bases to trimming and J lost 1 base, with 4 bases between them.

This clonotype was detected many times. This chain links TRBV5-1 with TRBJ1-1; D may be TRBD1 (5 bases). Germline-derived CDR1 and CDR2 are SGHRS and YFSETQ. This CDR3 comprises 13 residues. Trimming stripped 5 bases from V and 5 bases from J, with 13 bases between. CDR3 loop: CASRSQGGTEAFF. DNA for the CDR3: TGCGCCAGCAGATCGCAGGGCGGAACTGAAGCTTTCTTT.

This clonotype showed up just a few times. The J gene is TRBJ2-7, the V gene TRBV7-2; no firm D call. Germline CDR1 SGHTA, CDR2 FQGNSA. The CDR3 is 14 residues long. V was pared by 1 base and J by 0 bases, with 7 bases between. The CDR3, as DNA: TGTGCCAGCAGCTTAGTTCATAGCTCCTACGAGCAGTACTTC. Translation gives CASSLVHSSYEQYF.

The chain employs TRBV19 and TRBJ1-2; 12 bases line up with TRBD1. Per the germline V gene, CDR1 is LNHDA and CDR2 is SQIVND (reference sequence). The CDR3 loop spans 14 amino acids. The CDR3 nucleotides are TGTGTCAGCCATGGGACAGGGGGCAGCTATGGCTACACCTTC. Translating gives CVSHGTGGSYGYTF.

This clonotype was counted at least ten times. The rearrangement links TRBV29-1 to TRBJ1-2; 9 positions agree with TRBD1. Trimming took 4 bases from V and 5 from J; bases not matched to a gene: 8. The length of the CDR3 is 14 residues. Looked up from germline, CDR1 is SQVTM and CDR2 is ANQGSEA. The CDR3 sequence is CSVVGGGTGYGYTF. The CDR3 bases are TGCAGCGTTGTCGGGGGAGGGACAGGGTATGGCTACACCTTC. Combining the CDR3 with reference TRBV29-1 and TRBJ1-2 gives the whole variable domain SAVISQKPSRDICQRGTSLTIQCQVDSQVTMMFWYRQQPGQSLTLIATANQGSEATYESGFVIDKFPISRPNLTFSTLTVSNMSPEDSSIYLCSVVGGGTGYGYTFGSGTRLTVV.

This clonotype was found many times. The rearrangement uses TRBV12-3 or TRBV12-4 and TRBJ1-2; D is unclear. The V end was cut by 8 bases, the J end by 7 bases, with 11 bases between. The CDR3 is 11 amino acids. CDR3 residues: CASAIYPGYTF. CDR3 nucleotide sequence: TGTGCCAGCGCGATTTATCCTGGCTACACCTTC.

The chain links TRBV4-1 to TRBJ2-7; 8 nucleotides match TRBD1. The germline V gene has CDR1 MGHRA and CDR2 YSYEKL. The CDR3 consists of 18 residues. V lost 0 bases to trimming and J lost 4 bases; unmatched junction nucleotides: 14. Here the CDR3 reads CASSQEARRGTGGYEQYF. The DNA of the CDR3 is TGCGCCAGCAGCCAAGAGGCCCGACGGGGGACAGGCGGGTACGAGCAGTACTTC.

At least ten counts were recorded for this clonotype. V is TRBV27 and J is TRBJ1-6; D gene ambiguous. CDR1 is MNHEY, CDR2 SMNVEV, per germline (reference sequence). This CDR3 has 13 residues. Trimming took off 4 bases at V and 7 bases at J, with 8 bases between the two ends. In nucleotides, the CDR3 is TGTGCCAGCAGTTGGTACAGCAATTCACCCCTCCACTTT. This translates into CASSWYSNSPLHF.

Points on this clonotype: At one boundary the junction diverges from the germline segment, which might be a read error. The chain is built from TRBV9 and TRBJ1-1; maybe TRBD1 (5 bases). CDR1 and CDR2 from the germline V gene are SGDLS and YYNGEE. This CDR3 has 13 residues. This chain's CDR3 is CASSSGGNTEACF. CDR3 DNA sequence: TGTGCCAGCAGCAGCGGGGGGAACACTGAAGCTTGCTTT.

In this sample, this clonotype turned up once. The missing conserved phenylalanine or tryptophan at the end of this CDR3 makes a read error likely. This chain uses TRBV6-1 with TRBJ1-2, with D hard to call. CDR1 MNHNS and CDR2 SASEGT come from the germline V gene. The CDR3 extends over 16 amino acids. The ends were cut back, 6 bases at V and 1 base at J, with 18 bases in the middle. CDR3 nucleotide sequence: TGTGCCAGCAGACACACAGTTATTGGGTATAACTATGGCTACACCCTC. Translated, it gives CASRHTVIGYNYGYTL.

This clonotype was seen ten or more times. This chain joins TRBV12-3 or TRBV12-4 and TRBJ1-1, with no clear D. The CDR3 totals 13 residues. Trimming pared 2 bases from V and 4 bases from J, leaving 8 bases between. The CDR3 DNA sequence: TGTGCCAGCAGTTTACGGGAGCTCACTGAAGCTTTCTTT. Translation gives CASSLRELTEAFF.

The V call is TRBV28, the J call TRBJ2-7, with D perhaps matching TRBD1 (6 bases). CDR3 length: 18 amino acids. CDR1 MDHEN and CDR2 SYDVKM come from the germline V gene. V shed 5 bases and J shed 4 bases, with 27 bases lying between them. The CDR3 bases are TGTGCCAGCAGTGGCAGCCGAACGGGACACACGAAATTGTACGAGCAGTACTTC. Translated: CASSGSRTGHTKLYEQYF.

At least ten counts were recorded for this clonotype. The chain has TRBV2 and TRBJ1-1; a weak D match, TRBD1 (5 bases). CDR1 SNHLY and CDR2 FYNNEI come from the germline V gene. This CDR3 has 12 amino acids. With 11 bases removed from V and 2 bases from J, the gap between germline ends came to 12 bases. This CDR3 is CASNRDNTEAFF. The DNA for the CDR3 is TGTGCCTCGAACCGGGACAACACTGAAGCTTTCTTT.

This clonotype was detected many times. V usage is TRBV7-9 and J usage is TRBJ1-1, with 7 bases that match TRBD1. Germline assignment: CDR1 SEHNR and CDR2 FQNEAQ (reference sequence). The J segment lost 2 bases and the V segment lost 8 bases, leaving 8 bases of the junction unmatched. The CDR3 length is 14 residues. The CDR3 region is CASARDRRNTEAFF. CDR3 nucleotides: TGTGCCAGCGCGAGGGACAGAAGAAACACTGAAGCTTTCTTT.

This clonotype was counted a single time. The V and J genes are TRBV28 and TRBJ1-1; no firm D call. The CDR3 runs 14 residues. Trimming took 7 bases from V and 5 from J, leaving 17 bases between them. Germline V CDR1 and CDR2: MDHEN, SYDVKM. The CDR3 DNA follows: TGTGCCAGCACCCTCCCCTCGGCGGCGACTGAAGCTTTCTTT. Encoded protein: CASTLPSAATEAFF.

This clonotype turned up a few times. The rearrangement links TRBV5-1 to TRBJ1-2; D is uncertain. The CDR3 covers 13 residues. Per germline, CDR1 SGHRS and CDR2 YFSETQ. The V end was cut by 4 bases, the J end by 5 bases, with 12 bases between. The CDR3 here is CASSDVQKYGYTF. The CDR3 DNA follows: TGCGCCAGCAGCGATGTACAGAAATATGGCTACACCTTC.

The V gene is TRBV2, the J gene TRBJ1-1; D unclear. V shed 4 bases and J shed 4 bases, with 7 bases lying between them. Germline loops: CDR1 SNHLY, CDR2 FYNNEI. There are 12 residues in the CDR3. CDR3 sequence reads: CASSGFGTEAFF. Written as DNA, the CDR3 is TGTGCCAGCAGTGGCTTCGGCACTGAAGCTTTCTTT. Full variable domain (remainder filled in from reference TRBV2 and TRBJ1-1): EPEVTQTPSHQVTQMGQEVILRCVPISNHLYFYWYRQILGQKVEFLVSFYNNEISEKSEIFDDQFSVERPDGSNFTLKIRSTKLEDSAMYFCASSGFGTEAFFGQGTRLTVV.